The rows below give T cell receptor beta chains drawn from one sample of a study of T cell repertoires in cytomegalovirus infection. TCRdb reprocessed the reads via MiXCR and lists one record per CDR3 protein. The table has around 290,000 distinct CDR3 sequences, roughly 26% seen once; the top ten hold approximately 15%. The specimen was PBMCs. The receptors stem from a human donor in good health (CMV status not recorded). Some clones in this sample may be carry-over from other donors' samples. Both conserved end residues are part of each CDR3. Each record gives: V gene, clone size, CDR3 length, J gene, CDR3 protein. Rows may omit the clone size; those that give it use once, few, many or a size class.

V: TRBV2; size: few; length: 13; J: TRBJ1-2; CDR3: CASSGTMNYGYTF
V: TRBV5-1; size: .; length: 16; J: TRBJ1-5; CDR3: CASSPGGGYSNQPQHF
V: TRBV9; size: .; length: 15; J: TRBJ2-7; CDR3: CASSVDGKSSYEQYF
V: TRBV7-2; size: many; length: 14; J: TRBJ1-5; CDR3: CASSWPGANQPQHF
V: TRBV28; size: .; length: 14; J: TRBJ2-1; CDR3: CASYTRAGGHEQFF
V: TRBV7-6; size: many; length: 14; J: TRBJ2-7; CDR3: CASSLDPRSYEQYF
V: TRBV6-6; size: .; length: 16; J: TRBJ2-1; CDR3: CASSQTGKGPYNEQFF
V: TRBV20-1; size: few; length: 12; J: TRBJ1-1; CDR3: CSARGPSTEAFF
V: TRBV5-1; size: few; length: 14; J: TRBJ2-1; CDR3: CASSFADRGLEQFF
V: TRBV28; size: medium-sized; length: 15; J: TRBJ1-6; CDR3: CASSFLQMYNSPLHF
V: TRBV19; size: few; length: 14; J: TRBJ2-7; CDR3: CASSMTSGPYEQYF
V: TRBV7-2; size: many; length: 15; J: TRBJ2-5; CDR3: CASSLEQAVVETQYF
V: TRBV20-1; size: .; length: 13; J: TRBJ2-7; CDR3: CSAMSSGAYEQYF
V: TRBV7-2; size: many; length: 15; J: TRBJ1-1; CDR3: CASSLDNFWNTEAFF
V: TRBV20-1; size: .; length: 14; J: TRBJ2-1; CDR3: CSARMGGTYNEQFF
V: TRBV20-1; size: .; length: 14; J: TRBJ2-1; CDR3: CSARDISSYNEQFF
V: TRBV9; size: .; length: 14; J: TRBJ2-1; CDR3: CASTRTSGSIEQFF
V: TRBV6-2/TRBV6-3; size: many; length: 16; J: TRBJ2-7; CDR3: CASSYQILAGRDEQYF
V: TRBV7-9; size: many; length: 14; J: TRBJ2-2; CDR3: CASSLGQGFGELFF
V: TRBV19; size: .; length: 12; J: TRBJ2-7; CDR3: CASSSEVYEQYF
V: TRBV6-4; size: .; length: 14; J: TRBJ2-3; CDR3: CASSADGSADTQYF
V: TRBV27; size: many; length: 17; J: TRBJ2-7; CDR3: CASSFRAGGTPTYEQYF
V: TRBV23-1; size: .; length: 13; J: TRBJ2-7; CDR3: CASSQWAHSEQYF
V: TRBV12-3/TRBV12-4; size: .; length: 11; J: TRBJ2-7; CDR3: CASSNGWEQYF
V: TRBV18; size: once; length: 14; J: TRBJ1-1; CDR3: CASSPPYMNTEAFF
V: TRBV7-2; size: many; length: 10; J: TRBJ1-2; CDR3: CASSLGRMNF
V: TRBV7-2; size: many; length: 16; J: TRBJ1-3; CDR3: CASSPRQGYSGNTIYF
V: TRBV25-1; size: .; length: 12; J: TRBJ1-1; CDR3: CASSGISTEAFF
V: TRBV19; size: .; length: 17; J: TRBJ2-6; CDR3: CASESWAPGSGANVLTF
V: TRBV7-3; size: few; length: 14; J: TRBJ1-1; CDR3: CASSSQGAPTEAFF
V: TRBV20-1; size: .; length: 14; J: TRBJ1-3; CDR3: CSASIGSSGNTIYF
V: TRBV7-8; size: few; length: 15; J: TRBJ1-1; CDR3: CASSLYQGGSTEAFF
V: TRBV20-1; size: .; length: 13; J: TRBJ2-1; CDR3: CSASGNPYNEQFF
V: TRBV4-3; size: .; length: 16; J: TRBJ2-5; CDR3: CASSQLPGQGEETQYF
V: TRBV7-2; size: .; length: 15; J: TRBJ2-5; CDR3: CASSRLAGGQGTQYF
V: TRBV29-1; size: few; length: 14; J: TRBJ1-1; CDR3: CSARQGLRYTEAFF
V: TRBV10-3; size: many; length: 14; J: TRBJ1-1; CDR3: CAISESSGNTEAFF
V: TRBV19; size: .; length: 14; J: TRBJ2-3; CDR3: CASSPRTSSDTQYF